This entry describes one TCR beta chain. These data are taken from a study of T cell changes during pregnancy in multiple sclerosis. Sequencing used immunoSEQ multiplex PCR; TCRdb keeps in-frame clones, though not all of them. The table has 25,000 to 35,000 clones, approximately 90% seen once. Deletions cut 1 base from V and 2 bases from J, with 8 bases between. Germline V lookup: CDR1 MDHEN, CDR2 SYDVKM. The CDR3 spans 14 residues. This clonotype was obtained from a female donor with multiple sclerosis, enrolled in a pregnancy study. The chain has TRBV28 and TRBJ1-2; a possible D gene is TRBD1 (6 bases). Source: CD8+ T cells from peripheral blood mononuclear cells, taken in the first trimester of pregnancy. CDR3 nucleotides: TGTGCCAGCAGTTTATACGGGACAAACTATGGCTACACCTTC. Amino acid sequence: CASSLYGTNYGYTF.